A selection of T cell receptor beta chains follows, all from one sample in a study of vaccination and CD4 T cells after COVID-19. Which antigens these TCRs recognize remains unknown. TCRdb re-called the PCR reads with MiXCR, one entry per CDR3 protein. Of about 15,000 distinct CDR3 sequences in the sample, approximately 53% are singletons; the top ten hold 4% to 5%. The material was CD4+ T cells from blood, cultured in vitro, obtained before SARS-CoV-2 vaccination. The receptors stem from a human donor who had recovered from COVID-19. Both conserved end residues are part of each CDR3. Fields, in order: J gene, D gene, V gene, clone size, CDR3 protein, CDR3 DNA. A D gene is named only where the DNA matches it firmly. Where a row states a size, it is once, few, many or the class of an expanded clone; other rows omit it.

TRBJ1-1	NA	TRBV15	few	CATSKGLGTEAFF	TGTGCCACCAGCAAGGGTTTGGGGACTGAAGCTTTCTTT
TRBJ1-2	NA	TRBV29-1	NA	CSVPGQSYGYTF	TGCAGCGTCCCGGGACAAAGCTATGGCTACACCTTC
TRBJ2-1	NA	TRBV20-1	few	CSARGLDWDEQFF	TGCAGTGCTAGAGGGCTAGACTGGGATGAGCAGTTCTTC
TRBJ1-5	NA	TRBV6-5	few	CASSYIMRQGTPGPQHF	TGTGCCAGCAGTTACATAATGAGGCAGGGGACGCCTGGGCCCCAGCATTTT
TRBJ1-6	NA	TRBV7-9	NA	CASTRQSSYNSPLHF	TGTGCCAGCACCCGACAGAGCTCCTATAATTCGCCCCTCCACTTT
TRBJ1-1	NA	TRBV20-1	NA	CSARDVGGGAFF	TGCAGTGCTAGAGATGTGGGGGGGGGAGCTTTCTTT
TRBJ2-3	NA	TRBV6-5	once	CASSYGLMAAGTDTQYF	TGTGCCAGCAGTTACGGGCTAATGGCAGCCGGCACAGATACGCAGTATTTT
TRBJ1-1	TRBD1	TRBV29-1	NA	CSLTTGLGTEAFF	TGCAGTTTAACGACAGGGCTGGGCACTGAAGCTTTCTTT
TRBJ1-5	TRBD1	TRBV27	NA	CASSFRGLSNQPQHF	TGTGCCAGCAGTTTCAGGGGGCTAAGCAATCAGCCCCAGCATTTT
TRBJ1-5	NA	TRBV19	NA	CASSPDRNKQPQHF	TGTGCCAGTAGTCCCGACAGGAACAAACAGCCCCAGCATTTT
TRBJ1-1	TRBD1	TRBV7-8	NA	CASSPRDRDTEAFF	TGTGCCAGCAGCCCGAGGGACAGGGATACTGAAGCTTTCTTT
TRBJ1-6	NA	TRBV7-9	NA	CASSKTKQGTWNSPLHF	TGTGCCAGCAGCAAAACAAAGCAGGGGACGTGGAATTCACCCCTCCACTTT
TRBJ1-6	NA	TRBV11-3	NA	CASSLGVGGSSPLHF	TGTGCCAGCAGCTTAGGGGTTGGGGGCTCTTCACCCCTCCACTTT
TRBJ1-5	NA	TRBV27	NA	CASGAGGNQPQHF	TGTGCCAGCGGGGCAGGGGGCAATCAGCCCCAGCATTTT
TRBJ1-4	NA	TRBV11-2	once	CASSLGYGGDEKLFF	TGTGCCAGCAGCTTAGGATATGGAGGGGATGAAAAACTGTTTTTT
TRBJ1-6	NA	TRBV7-8	once	CASSLTAFSSYNSPLHF	TGTGCCAGCAGCTTGACCGCCTTTAGCTCCTATAATTCACCCCTCCACTTT
TRBJ1-5	TRBD1	TRBV27	few	CASSPFGTAISNQPQHF	TGTGCCAGCAGCCCTTTCGGGACAGCTATTAGCAATCAGCCCCAGCATTTT
TRBJ2-7	TRBD1	TRBV10-3	few	CASWTGTGAYEQYF	TGTGCCAGTTGGACCGGGACAGGAGCCTACGAGCAGTACTTC
TRBJ2-3	TRBD2	TRBV28	NA	CASSGTGLADTDTQYF	TGTGCCAGCAGTGGTACGGGACTAGCGGACACAGATACGCAGTATTTT
TRBJ2-7	NA	TRBV4-3	NA	CASSQDRAVTYEQYF	TGCGCCAGCAGCCAAGATCGGGCGGTAACCTACGAGCAGTACTTC
TRBJ1-6	NA	TRBV7-2	NA	CASSPGGADSPLHF	TGTGCCAGCAGCCCAGGAGGGGCGGATTCACCCCTCCACTTT
TRBJ1-1	NA	TRBV7-2	NA	CASSLRGSENTEAFF	TGCGCCAGCAGCTTACGAGGGAGTGAGAACACTGAAGCTTTCTTT
TRBJ2-1	NA	TRBV6-2/TRBV6-3	NA	CASALKEEQFF	TGTGCCAGCGCCCTGAAGGAGGAGCAGTTCTTC
TRBJ1-2	NA	TRBV7-9	NA	CASSPGPVGGYTF	TGTGCCAGCAGCCCAGGGCCGGTGGGTGGCTACACCTTC
TRBJ2-7	TRBD2	TRBV2	NA	CASSELAGGNEQYF	TGTGCCAGCAGTGAACTAGCGGGGGGTAACGAGCAGTACTTC
TRBJ2-3	TRBD1	TRBV5-4	NA	CASSLGQGVDTQYF	TGTGCCAGCAGCCTAGGACAGGGTGTAGATACGCAGTATTTT
TRBJ2-5	TRBD2	TRBV24-1	NA	CATSDPGLVGQETQYF	TGTGCCACCAGTGACCCGGGACTAGTTGGGCAAGAGACCCAGTACTTC
TRBJ1-5	TRBD1	TRBV28	NA	CASSDRVNQPQHF	TGTGCCAGCTCTGACAGGGTCAATCAGCCCCAGCATTTT
TRBJ2-7	TRBD2	TRBV20-1	few	CSAEHLAGGLNEQYF	TGCAGTGCAGAGCACCTAGCGGGAGGTTTAAATGAGCAGTACTTC
TRBJ1-3	TRBD1	TRBV7-2	few	CASSSDRASGNTIYF	TGTGCCAGCAGCTCAGACAGGGCCTCTGGAAACACCATATATTTT
TRBJ1-2	NA	TRBV20-1	few	CSARAGSTYGYTF	TGCAGTGCTAGGGCCGGGAGTACCTATGGCTACACCTTC
TRBJ1-6	NA	TRBV14	NA	CASRPRRDSPLHF	TGTGCCAGCAGACCACGGCGGGATTCACCCCTCCACTTT
TRBJ1-1	TRBD1	TRBV5-4	NA	CASSFGQGQRTSEAFF	TGTGCCAGCAGCTTTGGACAGGGCCAGCGAACAAGTGAAGCTTTCTTT
TRBJ1-5	NA	TRBV5-8	few	CASSFLYQPQHF	TGTGCCAGCAGCTTCCTATATCAGCCCCAGCATTTT
TRBJ1-1	TRBD1	TRBV25-1	NA	CASSEWGQGDLLMNTEAFF	TGTGCCAGCAGTGAATGGGGACAGGGGGACCTTCTCATGAACACTGAAGCTTTCTTT
TRBJ2-7	NA	TRBV19	NA	CASSTSSVFPYEQYF	TGTGCCAGTAGTACATCTAGCGTATTTCCCTACGAGCAGTACTTC
TRBJ1-2	TRBD1	TRBV19	NA	CASSHGHRGSSYGYTF	TGTGCCAGTAGTCACGGGCACAGGGGTTCCTCCTATGGCTACACCTTC
TRBJ1-1	TRBD1	TRBV5-1	NA	CASSLVQGLTTEAFF	TGCGCCAGCAGCCTAGTACAGGGGCTAACCACTGAAGCTTTCTTT
TRBJ1-3	NA	TRBV10-3	once	CASITDSLAGNTIYF	TGTGCCAGCATTACCGACAGCCTCGCTGGAAACACCATATATTTT
TRBJ1-3	NA	TRBV10-2	few	CASSEYTGDGNTIYF	TGCGCCAGCAGTGAGTATACAGGAGATGGAAACACCATATATTTT
TRBJ2-5	TRBD2	TRBV12-3/TRBV12-4	NA	CASSLEAGGPSPETQYF	TGTGCCAGCAGTTTAGAAGCGGGGGGGCCGAGTCCAGAGACCCAGTACTTC
TRBJ2-3	TRBD2	TRBV7-6	NA	CASSPRSGGAPDTQYF	TGTGCCAGCAGCCCACGTAGCGGGGGGGCCCCAGATACGCAGTATTTT
TRBJ2-7	TRBD2	TRBV15	NA	CATSRGTSGRPSSHEQYF	TGTGCCACCAGCAGAGGGACTAGCGGGAGGCCCTCGAGCCACGAGCAGTACTTC
TRBJ1-1	NA	TRBV7-2	NA	CASSPGYEAFF	TGTGCCAGCAGCCCAGGGTATGAAGCTTTCTTT
TRBJ1-4	NA	TRBV7-9	NA	CASSLGAPGRTNEKLFF	TGTGCCAGCAGCTTAGGGGCCCCAGGGCGCACTAATGAAAAACTGTTTTTT
TRBJ1-1	NA	TRBV14	NA	CASSQDLRSNMNTEAFF	TGTGCCAGCAGCCAAGACCTGCGGAGCAACATGAACACTGAAGCTTTCTTT
TRBJ1-1	TRBD1	TRBV27	few	CASSFGQANTEAFF	TGTGCCAGCAGTTTTGGACAGGCGAACACTGAAGCTTTCTTT
TRBJ2-1	NA	TRBV19	NA	CASSMNSGLNSYNEQFF	TGTGCCAGTAGTATGAACAGCGGACTAAACTCCTACAATGAGCAGTTCTTC
TRBJ1-1	NA	TRBV29-1	NA	CSVSYRDNTEAFF	TGCAGCGTTTCCTACAGGGATAACACTGAAGCTTTCTTT
TRBJ1-5	NA	TRBV20-1	NA	CSARRGTQPQHF	TGCAGTGCTAGGAGGGGGACTCAGCCCCAGCATTTT
TRBJ1-1	NA	TRBV19	once	CASSMGPNRPNTEAFF	TGTGCCAGTAGTATGGGTCCAAACAGGCCGAACACTGAAGCTTTCTTT
TRBJ1-5	NA	TRBV19	few	CASSDGILGNQPQHF	TGTGCCAGTAGTGACGGAATCTTGGGCAATCAGCCCCAGCATTTT
TRBJ1-2	TRBD1	TRBV7-2	few	CASSWGQGDGYTF	TGTGCCAGCAGCTGGGGACAGGGAGATGGCTACACCTTC